These 2 T cell receptor beta chains were sequenced from one sample in a study of blood T cell repertoires in COVID-19. The method was immunoSEQ multiplex PCR; TCRdb's version includes in-frame clones alone and lacks a portion of them. The table shows 200,000 to 250,000 clones, with about 88% occurring only once. Sequencing input: peripheral blood. The receptor source for this set is a man aged 45-60 years with COVID-19, enrolled during active disease.

The genes are TRBV10-3 and TRBJ1-2, with TRBD1 matching 10 bases. CDR1 is ENHRY and CDR2 is SYGVKD in the germline V gene. The CDR3 spans 13 residues. Germline trimming cut 8 bases from V and 7 bases from J; bases unmatched to any gene: 7. In DNA, the CDR3 is TGTGCCATCCGGGACAGGGGATGGGGTGGCTACACCTTC. Its translation: CAIRDRGWGGYTF.

This chain's CDR3 is CAWNLGGLAGSEQYF. CDR3 nucleotides: TGTGCCTGGAACCTCGGGGGACTAGCGGGATCCGAGCAGTACTTC. The chain is built from TRBV30 and TRBJ2-7, with 13 nucleotides matching TRBD2. The CDR3 extends over 15 amino acids. The J segment lost 6 bases and the V segment lost 4 bases, leaving 9 bases of the junction unmatched. The germline V gene encodes CDR1 GTSNPN and CDR2 SVGIG (reference sequence).